This is a list of T cell receptor beta chains from one sample in a study of blood T cells in healthy people across ages. TCRdb re-called the 5' RACE reads through MiXCR, storing one row per CDR3 protein. The data contain about 640,000 distinct CDR3 sequences, 40% to 50% of them singletons. Sequencing was performed on blood. Receptors originate from a man older than 75 in good health. Both conserved end residues are part of each CDR3. The D gene is left open where the match is weak. Where a row states a size, it is once, few, many or the class of an expanded clone; other rows omit it.

length	size	V	D	J	DNA	CDR3
14	NA	TRBV6-2/TRBV6-3	TRBD2	TRBJ2-3	TGTGCCAGCAGCTTCGGACTAGCGGGAGATACGCAGTATTTT	CASSFGLAGDTQYF
16	NA	TRBV21-1	NA	TRBJ2-7	TGTGCCAGCAGCAAAGAGCGACAGGTCCACTCCTACGAGCAGTACTTC	CASSKERQVHSYEQYF
15	few	TRBV3-1	NA	TRBJ2-1	TGTGCCAGCAGGCCCCGAGGGGGGTCCTACAATGAGCAGTTCTTC	CASRPRGGSYNEQFF
15	NA	TRBV15	NA	TRBJ2-3	TGTGCCACCAGCGCCGGGACAGTCGGGGGGAATACGCAGTATTTT	CATSAGTVGGNTQYF
14	few	TRBV9	TRBD1	TRBJ1-2	TGTGCCAGCAGCGTGAGACAGGGGGCGCGGGGCTACACCTTC	CASSVRQGARGYTF
17	many	TRBV4-3	NA	TRBJ2-6	TGCGCCAGCAGCCCGGGGAGTCGTTTTTCTGGGGCCAACGTCCTGACTTTC	CASSPGSRFSGANVLTF
15	NA	TRBV6-1	TRBD1	TRBJ2-3	TGTGCCAGCAGAAGCTCCGGGACAGGGACAGATACGCAGTATTTT	CASRSSGTGTDTQYF
14	NA	TRBV20-1	TRBD2	TRBJ2-3	TGCAGTGCTCCAAAGACTAGCTTGGCAGATACGCAGTATTTT	CSAPKTSLADTQYF
14	few	TRBV20-1	NA	TRBJ2-7	TGCAGTGCTAGAGATCAACAGGGTTCCTACGAGCAGTACTTC	CSARDQQGSYEQYF
15	few	TRBV7-2	NA	TRBJ1-4	TGTGCCAGCAGCTTAGTGGAGTCAGGGGATGAAAAACTGTTTTTT	CASSLVESGDEKLFF
12	many	TRBV12-3/TRBV12-4	NA	TRBJ2-3	TGTGCCAGCAGTTTCGTTGGAGATACGCAGTATTTT	CASSFVGDTQYF
13	NA	TRBV20-1	NA	TRBJ1-2	TGCAGTGCTAGTGCTGGTCAGCATAATGGCTACACCTTC	CSASAGQHNGYTF
17	NA	TRBV9	TRBD1	TRBJ1-1	TGTGCCAGCAGCGTACATTTGGACAGGGGGCGGGGGACTGAAGCTTTCTTT	CASSVHLDRGRGTEAFF
14	few	TRBV6-1	NA	TRBJ2-4	TGTGCCAGCAGTGAGACGTCCCTTGTGGGGGCCCAGTACTTC	CASSETSLVGAQYF
12	many	TRBV2	TRBD1	TRBJ2-5	TGTGCCAGTTCAACAGGGGTAGAGACCCAGTACTTC	CASSTGVETQYF
13	few	TRBV7-2	NA	TRBJ2-7	TGTGCCAGCAGCACCGCAGGGTCCTACGAGCAGTACTTC	CASSTAGSYEQYF
13	once	TRBV20-1	NA	TRBJ1-6	TGCAGTGTAGGAGCCGAGAGTGGTTCACCCCTCCACTTT	CSVGAESGSPLHF
14	few	TRBV6-2/TRBV6-3	TRBD2	TRBJ2-7	TGTGCCAGCCGAGCGGGGGGGAGCTCCTACGAGCAGTACTTC	CASRAGGSSYEQYF
15	NA	TRBV2	NA	TRBJ1-5	TGTGCCAGCAGACTTCAGGGATTGAGCAATCAGCCCCAGCATTTT	CASRLQGLSNQPQHF
15	NA	TRBV28	TRBD2	TRBJ2-3	TGTGCCAGCGCCTTAGCGGGGGCGGGCACAGATACGCAGTATTTT	CASALAGAGTDTQYF
15	NA	TRBV5-1	TRBD1	TRBJ1-1	TGCGCCAGTCAGCCTTCTACAGGGGATAGCACTGAAGCTTTCTTT	CASQPSTGDSTEAFF
16	NA	TRBV20-1	TRBD1	TRBJ1-1	TGCAGTGCCAGAGTGGAGACAGGGGGGTGGGGCACTGAAGCTTTCTTT	CSARVETGGWGTEAFF
14	once	TRBV24-1	TRBD1	TRBJ2-3	TGTGCCACCAGTGAAGCGGGACAGGGGGATACGCAGTATTTT	CATSEAGQGDTQYF
13	once	TRBV24-1	NA	TRBJ2-7	TGTGCCACCAGTGAACGGCAGGGACCTGAGCAGTACTTC	CATSERQGPEQYF
16	once	TRBV12-5	NA	TRBJ1-1	TGTGCTAGTGGCTCAGACACGCTGCACGTGAACACTGAAGCTTTCTTT	CASGSDTLHVNTEAFF
12	NA	TRBV5-5	NA	TRBJ2-1	TGTGCCAGCAGCCGTAGTACCAATGAGCAGTTCTTC	CASSRSTNEQFF
16	NA	TRBV6-2/TRBV6-3	TRBD1	TRBJ1-2	TGTGCCAGCGGTTACGGACAGGTTGTTGTTAACTATGGCTACACCTTC	CASGYGQVVVNYGYTF
16	many	TRBV7-6	TRBD1	TRBJ2-7	TGTGCCAGCAGCTTAGTCCAACCGGGACAGGGAGGGGAGCAGTACTTC	CASSLVQPGQGGEQYF
15	NA	TRBV12-3/TRBV12-4	NA	TRBJ2-7	TGTGCCAGCAGTTTAGGGGACCTCACCACCTACGAGCAGTACTTC	CASSLGDLTTYEQYF
17	few	TRBV4-2	TRBD2	TRBJ2-2	TGTGCCAGCAGCCAACTCGGGGAGGGTTCGAACACCGGGGAGCTGTTTTTT	CASSQLGEGSNTGELFF
17	few	TRBV5-1	NA	TRBJ2-6	TGCGCCAGCAGCTTGGACGACACGGGTTTCGGGGCCAACGTCCTGACTTTC	CASSLDDTGFGANVLTF
13	NA	TRBV11-3	NA	TRBJ2-5	TGTGCCAGCAGCCCCGGGCCTGCTAAGACCCAGTACTTC	CASSPGPAKTQYF
14	NA	TRBV20-1	NA	TRBJ1-1	TGCAGTGCTAGAGCGGCAGGGCTGTCAACTGAAACTTTCTTT	CSARAAGLSTETFF
15	NA	TRBV7-2	NA	TRBJ2-7	TGTGCCAGCAGCCCCGACAGGTCGGTCCCCTACGAGCAGTACTTC	CASSPDRSVPYEQYF
14	few	TRBV7-2	NA	TRBJ1-1	TGTGCCAGCAGCCTCCAAACAGGGAACACTGAAGCTTTCTTT	CASSLQTGNTEAFF
15	NA	TRBV11-3	TRBD2	TRBJ2-1	TGTGCCAGCAGCCAGATAGCGGGAGTGGGCAATGAGCAGTTCTTC	CASSQIAGVGNEQFF
15	few	TRBV2	NA	TRBJ1-2	TGTGCCAGCAGTACCCGGGACACAGGAGGCTATGGCTACACCTTC	CASSTRDTGGYGYTF
16	few	TRBV3-1	NA	TRBJ2-7	TGTGCCAGCAGCCAAGATCGGTCGTCGGGGAAAGGACGGCAGTACTTC	CASSQDRSSGKGRQYF
13	NA	TRBV7-2	NA	TRBJ1-2	TGTGCCAGCAGCTTCTCCAGGGACTATGGCTACACCTTC	CASSFSRDYGYTF
16	once	TRBV5-1	NA	TRBJ2-1	TGCGCCGGCAGACTCTTGATGGGGGGCCCGGTGGATGAGCAGTTCTTC	CAGRLLMGGPVDEQFF
12	few	TRBV7-2	NA	TRBJ2-1	TGTGCCACGGGCGGGTCCTACAATGAGCAGTTCTTC	CATGGSYNEQFF
16	NA	TRBV7-2	TRBD2	TRBJ2-3	TGTGCCAGCAGCGCACGAGGGGCGGGGGGAGGAGATTCGCAGTATTTT	CASSARGAGGGDSQYF
19	NA	TRBV20-1	TRBD2	TRBJ2-5	TGCAGTGCTAGCCTGACCGGGACTAGCGGTTTTAGCTCCTACAATGAGCAGTACTTC	CSASLTGTSGFSSYNEQYF
16	many	TRBV12-3/TRBV12-4	TRBD2	TRBJ2-5	TGTGCCAGCAGTGCCGCTAGCGGGGGGGCTTTCAGTGAGCAGTACTTC	CASSAASGGAFSEQYF
15	many	TRBV5-1	TRBD2	TRBJ2-5	TGTGCCAGCAGTCTGTCCCTAGCGGGAGGAGAGACCCAGTACTTC	CASSLSLAGGETQYF